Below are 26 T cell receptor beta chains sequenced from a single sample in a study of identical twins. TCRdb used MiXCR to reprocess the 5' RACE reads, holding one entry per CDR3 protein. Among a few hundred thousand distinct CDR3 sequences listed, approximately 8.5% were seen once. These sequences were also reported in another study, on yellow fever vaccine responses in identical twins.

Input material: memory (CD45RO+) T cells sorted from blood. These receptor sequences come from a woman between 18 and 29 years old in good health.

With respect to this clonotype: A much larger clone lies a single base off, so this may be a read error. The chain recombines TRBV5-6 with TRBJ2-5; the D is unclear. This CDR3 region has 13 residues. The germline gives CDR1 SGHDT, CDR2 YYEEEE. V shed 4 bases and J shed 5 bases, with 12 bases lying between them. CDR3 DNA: TGTGCCAGCAGCCCCCAGCGCCGGGAGACCCAGTACTTC. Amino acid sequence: CASSPQRRETQYF.

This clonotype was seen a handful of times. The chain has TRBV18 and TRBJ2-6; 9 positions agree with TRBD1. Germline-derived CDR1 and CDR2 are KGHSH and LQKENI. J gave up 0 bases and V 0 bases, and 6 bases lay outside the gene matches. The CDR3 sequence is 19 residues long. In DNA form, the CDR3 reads TGTGCCAGCTCACCACCGCAGGGACAGGGACGCTCTGGGGCCAACGTCCTGACTTTC. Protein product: CASSPPQGQGRSGANVLTF.

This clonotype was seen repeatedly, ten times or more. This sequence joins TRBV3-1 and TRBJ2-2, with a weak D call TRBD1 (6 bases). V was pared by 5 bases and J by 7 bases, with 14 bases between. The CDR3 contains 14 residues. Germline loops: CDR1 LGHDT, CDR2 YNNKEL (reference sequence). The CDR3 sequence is CASSLGTLSGELFF. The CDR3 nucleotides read TGTGCCAGCAGCTTAGGGACATTAAGCGGGGAGCTGTTTTTT.

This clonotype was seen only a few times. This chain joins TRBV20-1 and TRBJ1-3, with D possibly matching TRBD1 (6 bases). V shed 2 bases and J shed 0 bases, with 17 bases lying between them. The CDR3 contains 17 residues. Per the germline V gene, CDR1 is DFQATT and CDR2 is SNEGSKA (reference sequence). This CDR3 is CSARPFPGHSSGNTIYF. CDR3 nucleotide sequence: TGCAGTGCTAGACCCTTCCCGGGACATTCCTCTGGAAACACCATATATTTT.

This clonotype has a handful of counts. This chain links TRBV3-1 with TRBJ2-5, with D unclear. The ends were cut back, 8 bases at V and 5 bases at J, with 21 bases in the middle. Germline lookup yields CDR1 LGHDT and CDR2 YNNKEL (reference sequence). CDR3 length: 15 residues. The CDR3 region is CASCFGSRRSETQYF. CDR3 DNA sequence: TGTGCCAGCTGTTTCGGGTCACGTCGCTCGGAGACCCAGTACTTC.

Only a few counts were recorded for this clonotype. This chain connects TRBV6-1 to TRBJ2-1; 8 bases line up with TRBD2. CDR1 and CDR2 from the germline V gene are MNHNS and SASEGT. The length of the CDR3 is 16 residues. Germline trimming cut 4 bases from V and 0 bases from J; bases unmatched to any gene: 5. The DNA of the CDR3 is TGTGCCAGCAGTGGAGGCGGGAGGCACTCCTACAATGAGCAGTTCTTC. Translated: CASSGGGRHSYNEQFF.

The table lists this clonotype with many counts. CDR3 nucleotide sequence: TGCGCCAGCAGCTTCAACACAGATACGCAGTATTTT. This codes for CASSFNTDTQYF. The V gene is TRBV5-1, the J gene TRBJ2-3; no clear D. V lost 2 bases and J lost 2, with 3 bases in between. This CDR3 is built from 12 residues. CDR1 and CDR2 (germline): SGHRS, YFSETQ.

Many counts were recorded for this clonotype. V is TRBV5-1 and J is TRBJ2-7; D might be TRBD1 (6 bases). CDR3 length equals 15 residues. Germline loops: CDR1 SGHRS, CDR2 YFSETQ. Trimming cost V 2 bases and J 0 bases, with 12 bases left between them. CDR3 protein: CASSLSQGASYEQYF. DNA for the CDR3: TGCGCCAGCAGCTTATCACAGGGCGCCTCCTACGAGCAGTACTTC. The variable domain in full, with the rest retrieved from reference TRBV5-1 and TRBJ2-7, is KAGVTQTPRYLIKTRGQQVTLSCSPISGHRSVSWYQQTPGQGLQFLFEYFSETQRNKGNFPGRFSGRQFSNSRSEMNVSTLELGDSALYLCASSLSQGASYEQYFGPGTRLTVT.

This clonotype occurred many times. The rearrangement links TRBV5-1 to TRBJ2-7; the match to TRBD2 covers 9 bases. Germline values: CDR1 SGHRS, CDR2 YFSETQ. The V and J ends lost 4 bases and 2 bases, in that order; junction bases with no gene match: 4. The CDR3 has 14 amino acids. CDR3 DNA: TGCGCCAGCAGCGAGACTAGCGGAGCCTACGAGCAGTACTTC. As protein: CASSETSGAYEQYF.

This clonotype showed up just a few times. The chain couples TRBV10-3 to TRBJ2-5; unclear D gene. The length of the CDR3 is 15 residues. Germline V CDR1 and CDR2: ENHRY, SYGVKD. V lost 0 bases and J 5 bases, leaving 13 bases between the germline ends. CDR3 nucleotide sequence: TGTGCCATCAGTGAGTCAAGGACCGATGGCGAGACCCAGTACTTC. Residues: CAISESRTDGETQYF.

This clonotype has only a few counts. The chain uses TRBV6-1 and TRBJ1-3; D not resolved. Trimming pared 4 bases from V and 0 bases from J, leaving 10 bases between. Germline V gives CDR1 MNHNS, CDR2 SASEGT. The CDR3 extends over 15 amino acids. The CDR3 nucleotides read TGTGCCAGCAGTGCCGGTCCTACCTCTGGAAACACCATATATTTT. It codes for CASSAGPTSGNTIYF.

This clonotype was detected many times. DNA for the CDR3: TGCGCCAGCAGCCAAAGTTCAGGGGGCCGCGTCAATGAGCAGTTCTTC. Translation gives CASSQSSGGRVNEQFF. The chain joins TRBV5-1 to TRBJ2-1; 8 nucleotides agree with TRBD1. CDR3 size: 16 residues. Germline CDR1 SGHRS, CDR2 YFSETQ. With 4 bases clipped from V and 6 bases from J, the junction kept 12 bases outside the gene matches.

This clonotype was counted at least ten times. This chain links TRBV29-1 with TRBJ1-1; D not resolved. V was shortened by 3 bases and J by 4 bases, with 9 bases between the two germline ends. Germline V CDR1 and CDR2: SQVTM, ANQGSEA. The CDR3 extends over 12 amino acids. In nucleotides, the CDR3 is TGCAGCGTTGACAGGTACGGCACTGAAGCTTTCTTT. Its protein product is CSVDRYGTEAFF.

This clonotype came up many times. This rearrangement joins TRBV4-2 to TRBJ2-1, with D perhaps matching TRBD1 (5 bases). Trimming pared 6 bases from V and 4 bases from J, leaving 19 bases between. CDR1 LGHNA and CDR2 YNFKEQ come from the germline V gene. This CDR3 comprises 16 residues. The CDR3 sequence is CASRPGAAPGYNEQFF. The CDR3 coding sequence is TGTGCCAGCAGGCCGGGCGCGGCTCCAGGGTACAATGAGCAGTTCTTC.

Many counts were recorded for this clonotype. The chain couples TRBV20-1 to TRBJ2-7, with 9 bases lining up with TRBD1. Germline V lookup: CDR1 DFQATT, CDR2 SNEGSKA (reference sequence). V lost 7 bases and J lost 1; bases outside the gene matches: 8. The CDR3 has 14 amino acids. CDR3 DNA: TGCAGTGTGACCGGACAGGGGCCTTCCTACGAGCAGTACTTC. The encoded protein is CSVTGQGPSYEQYF.

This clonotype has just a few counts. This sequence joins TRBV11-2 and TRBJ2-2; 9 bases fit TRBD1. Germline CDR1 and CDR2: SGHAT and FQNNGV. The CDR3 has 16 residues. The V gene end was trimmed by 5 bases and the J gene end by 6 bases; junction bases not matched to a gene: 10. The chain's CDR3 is CASSLAGTGSPGELFF. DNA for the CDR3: TGTGCCAGCAGCCTTGCTGGGACAGGGAGCCCCGGGGAGCTGTTTTTT.

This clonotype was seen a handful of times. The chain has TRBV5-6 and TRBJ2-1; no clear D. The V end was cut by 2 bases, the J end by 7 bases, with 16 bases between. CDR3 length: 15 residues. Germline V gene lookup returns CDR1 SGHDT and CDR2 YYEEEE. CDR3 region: CASSFGIGLGNEQFF. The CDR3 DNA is TGTGCCAGCAGCTTCGGAATTGGCTTGGGAAATGAGCAGTTCTTC.

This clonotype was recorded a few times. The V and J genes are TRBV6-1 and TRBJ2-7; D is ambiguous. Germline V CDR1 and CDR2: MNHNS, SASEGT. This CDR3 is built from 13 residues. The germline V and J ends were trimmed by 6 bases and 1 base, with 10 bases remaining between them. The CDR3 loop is CASSTTLSYEQYF. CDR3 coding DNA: TGTGCCAGCAGCACGACGCTATCCTACGAGCAGTACTTC.

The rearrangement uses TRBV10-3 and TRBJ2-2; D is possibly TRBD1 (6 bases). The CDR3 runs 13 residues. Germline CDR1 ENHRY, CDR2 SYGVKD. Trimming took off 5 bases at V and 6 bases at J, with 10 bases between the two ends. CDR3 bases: TGTGCCATCAGTCCACAGGGTGCCGGGGAGCTGTTTTTT. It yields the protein CAISPQGAGELFF.

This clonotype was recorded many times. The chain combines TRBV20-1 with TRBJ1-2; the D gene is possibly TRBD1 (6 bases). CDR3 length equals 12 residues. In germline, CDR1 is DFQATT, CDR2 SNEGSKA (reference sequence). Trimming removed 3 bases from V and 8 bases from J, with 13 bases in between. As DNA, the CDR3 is TGCAGTGCTAGGTCGGGGCAGGGGGGCTACACCTTC. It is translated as CSARSGQGGYTF.

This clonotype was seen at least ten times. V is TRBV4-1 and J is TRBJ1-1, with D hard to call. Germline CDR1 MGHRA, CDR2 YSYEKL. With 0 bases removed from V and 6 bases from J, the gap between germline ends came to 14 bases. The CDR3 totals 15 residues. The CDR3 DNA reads TGCGCCAGCAGCCAAGATCCAGTCCTTTTAGCTGAAGCTTTCTTT. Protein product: CASSQDPVLLAEAFF.

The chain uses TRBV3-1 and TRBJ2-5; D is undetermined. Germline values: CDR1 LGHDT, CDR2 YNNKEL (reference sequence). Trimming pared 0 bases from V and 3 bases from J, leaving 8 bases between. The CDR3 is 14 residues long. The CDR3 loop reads CASSQEGRKETQYF. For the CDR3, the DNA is TGTGCCAGCAGCCAAGAGGGCCGAAAAGAGACCCAGTACTTC.

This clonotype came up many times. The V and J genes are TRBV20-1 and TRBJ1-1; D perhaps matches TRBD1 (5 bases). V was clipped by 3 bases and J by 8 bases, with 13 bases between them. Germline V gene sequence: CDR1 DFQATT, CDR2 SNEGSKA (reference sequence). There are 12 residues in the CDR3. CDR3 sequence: CSARSGQVEAFF. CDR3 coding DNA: TGCAGTGCTAGGTCGGGGCAGGTCGAAGCTTTCTTT.

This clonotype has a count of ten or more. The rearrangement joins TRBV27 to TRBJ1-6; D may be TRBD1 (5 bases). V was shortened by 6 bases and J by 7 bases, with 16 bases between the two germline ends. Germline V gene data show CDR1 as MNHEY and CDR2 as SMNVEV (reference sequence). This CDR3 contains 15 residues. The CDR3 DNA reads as TGTGCCAGCAGCCCTCTTGGGGGGAAGAATTCACCCCTCCACTTT. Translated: CASSPLGGKNSPLHF.

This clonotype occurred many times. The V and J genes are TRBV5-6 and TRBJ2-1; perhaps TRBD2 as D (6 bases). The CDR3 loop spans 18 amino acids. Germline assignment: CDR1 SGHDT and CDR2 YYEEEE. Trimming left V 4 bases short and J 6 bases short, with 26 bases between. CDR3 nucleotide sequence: TGTGCCAGCAGCCTTCTGCGACTAGTTTGGAGTGGCGGCAATGAGCAGTTCTTC. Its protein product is CASSLLRLVWSGGNEQFF.

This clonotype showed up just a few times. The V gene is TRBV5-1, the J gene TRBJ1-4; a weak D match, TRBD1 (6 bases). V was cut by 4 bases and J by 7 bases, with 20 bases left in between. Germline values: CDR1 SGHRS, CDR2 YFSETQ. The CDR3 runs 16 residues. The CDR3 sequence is CASSAASMGAGEKLFF. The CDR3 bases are TGCGCCAGCAGCGCGGCTTCGATGGGGGCGGGTGAAAAACTGTTTTTT.